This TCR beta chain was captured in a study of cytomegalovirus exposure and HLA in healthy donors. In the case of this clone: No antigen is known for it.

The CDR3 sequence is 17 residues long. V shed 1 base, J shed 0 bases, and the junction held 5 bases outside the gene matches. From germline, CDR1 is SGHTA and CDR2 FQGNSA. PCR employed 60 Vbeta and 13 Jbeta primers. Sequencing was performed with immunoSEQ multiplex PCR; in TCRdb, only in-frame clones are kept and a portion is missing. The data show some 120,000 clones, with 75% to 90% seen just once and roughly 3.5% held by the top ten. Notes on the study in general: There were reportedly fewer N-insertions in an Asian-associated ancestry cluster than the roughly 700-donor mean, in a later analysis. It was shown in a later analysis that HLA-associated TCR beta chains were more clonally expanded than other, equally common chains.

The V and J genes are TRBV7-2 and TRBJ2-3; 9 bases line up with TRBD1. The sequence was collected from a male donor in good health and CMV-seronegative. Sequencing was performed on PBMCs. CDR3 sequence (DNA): TGTGCCAGCAGCTTAGGACGGGGGACAGGGAGCACAGATACGCAGTATTTT. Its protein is CASSLGRGTGSTDTQYF.